The source of this TCR beta chain is a study of blood T cell repertoires in COVID-19. Study in general: Samples taken during acute and convalescent COVID-19 were collected in the United States, Italy and Spain. T cells, B-cell-depleted T cells, or PBMCs supplied cDNA or gDNA.

A Seattle source enrolled patients during active infection and followed them longitudinally. In the original analysis: Nucleated cell counts were estimated from reference gene primer amplification. Clones were sequenced by immunoSEQ multiplex PCR, and TCRdb holds only the in-frame ones, with some missing. V, J and clone size reflect that table, while D and trimming were determined from the DNA. The sample has 250,000 to 400,000 clones, approximately 88% seen once. V shed 6 bases, J shed 11 bases, and the junction held 12 bases outside the gene matches. The CDR3 loop spans 13 amino acids. The genes are TRBV12-3 or TRBV12-4 and TRBJ1-1; 7 bases match TRBD1. Sequenced input: peripheral blood. The clonotype originates from a woman aged 25 to 39 with COVID-19, enrolled during active disease. The CDR3 loop is CASRTGREVNAFF. CDR3 nucleotide sequence: TGTGCCAGCAGGACAGGGCGGGAGGTGAATGCTTTCTTT.